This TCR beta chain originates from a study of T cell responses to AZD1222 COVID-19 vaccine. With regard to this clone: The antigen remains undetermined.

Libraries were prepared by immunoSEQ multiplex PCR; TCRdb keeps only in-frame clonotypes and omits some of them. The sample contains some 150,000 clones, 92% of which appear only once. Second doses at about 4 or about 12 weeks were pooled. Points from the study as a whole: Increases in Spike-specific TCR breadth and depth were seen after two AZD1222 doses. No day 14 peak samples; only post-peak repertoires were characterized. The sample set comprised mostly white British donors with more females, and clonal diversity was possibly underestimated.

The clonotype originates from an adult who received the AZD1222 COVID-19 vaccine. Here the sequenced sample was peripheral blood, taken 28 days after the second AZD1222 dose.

Written as DNA, the CDR3 is TGTGCCAGCAGTCCCCTTCTAGCGGATTACAATGAGCAGTTCTTC. It is translated as CASSPLLADYNEQFF. J is TRBJ2-1 and V is TRBV27, with 7 bases lining up with TRBD2. Germline-derived CDR1 and CDR2 are MNHEY and SMNVEV (reference sequence). J gave up 4 bases and V 5 bases, and 8 bases lay outside the gene matches. This CDR3 contains 15 residues.